This TCR beta chain emerged from a study of T cell responses to AZD1222 COVID-19 vaccine. General observations from the study: Only after the peak T cell response were repertoires sampled. Baseline seropositivity characterized only six AZD1222 recipients.

The table came from immunoSEQ multiplex PCR; TCRdb's copy has only in-frame clones and leaves some out. The sample consists of 130,000 or so clones, around 89% of them appearing once. With regard to this clone: The antigen remains unidentified. At one of its ends the junction is not consistent with the germline gene, which may arise from a read error.

This CDR3 contains 13 residues. From germline, CDR1 is WNHNN and CDR2 SYGVQD (reference sequence). Sequenced here: peripheral blood, sampled 28 days after the second AZD1222 dose. This receptor was identified in an adult who received the AZD1222 COVID-19 vaccine. The chain recombines TRBV10-1 with TRBJ1-1; TRBD1 aligns across 8 bases. The CDR3, as DNA: TGCGCCAGCAGCCTACAGGGGGACACTGACGCTTTCTTT. Translation gives CASSLQGDTDAFF.